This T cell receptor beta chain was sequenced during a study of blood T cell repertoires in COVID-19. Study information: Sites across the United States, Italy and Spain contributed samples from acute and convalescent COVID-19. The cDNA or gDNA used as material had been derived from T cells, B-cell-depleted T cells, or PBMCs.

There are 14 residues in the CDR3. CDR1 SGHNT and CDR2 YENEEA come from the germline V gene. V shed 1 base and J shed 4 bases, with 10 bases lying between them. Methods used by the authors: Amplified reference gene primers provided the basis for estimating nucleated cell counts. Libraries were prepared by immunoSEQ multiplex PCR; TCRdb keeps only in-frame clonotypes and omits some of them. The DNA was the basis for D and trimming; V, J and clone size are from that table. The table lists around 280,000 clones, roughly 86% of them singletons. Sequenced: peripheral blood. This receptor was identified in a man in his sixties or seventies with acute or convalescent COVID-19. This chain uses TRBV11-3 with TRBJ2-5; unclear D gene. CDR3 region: CASSLGALLETQYF. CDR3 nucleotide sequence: TGTGCCAGCAGCTTAGGAGCCCTTCTAGAGACCCAGTACTTC. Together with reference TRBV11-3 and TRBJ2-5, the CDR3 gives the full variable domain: EAGVVQSPRYKIIEKKQPVAFWCNPISGHNTLYWYLQNLGQGPELLIRYENEEAVDDSQLPKDRFSAERLKGVDSTLKIQPAELGDSAVYLCASSLGALLETQYFGPGTRLLVL.